One and the same sample provided the 32 T cell receptor beta chains below, sequenced in a study of T cell responses to AZD1222 COVID-19 vaccine. Profiled with immunoSEQ multiplex PCR; TCRdb holds only in-frame clones, not every one. The data contain approximately 130,000 clones, around 89% of them singletons. The sequences come from peripheral blood, collected 28 days after the second AZD1222 dose. The receptors shown here come from an adult who received the AZD1222 COVID-19 vaccine.

The chain employs TRBV6-5 and TRBJ1-2; D gene ambiguous. Germline V gene sequence: CDR1 MNHEY, CDR2 SVGAGI. The ends were cut back, 0 bases at V and 6 bases at J, with 8 bases in the middle. The CDR3 is 13 residues long. Here the CDR3 reads CASSYSAYDGYTF. CDR3 nucleotides: TGTGCCAGCAGTTACTCCGCCTACGATGGCTACACCTTC.

This rearrangement joins TRBV19 to TRBJ1-4, with D possibly matching TRBD1 (5 bases). Germline V lookup: CDR1 LNHDA, CDR2 SQIVND (reference sequence). CDR3 length equals 14 residues. The V and J ends lost 5 bases and 5 bases respectively, with 12 bases between them. The CDR3 region has the DNA TGTGCCAGTAGTTCGGGACGGAGAAATGAAAAACTGTTTTTT. Its protein product is CASSSGRRNEKLFF.

V and J are TRBV29-1 and TRBJ1-2; D call uncertain. Germline V lookup: CDR1 SQVTM, CDR2 ANQGSEA. There are 14 residues in the CDR3. V was shortened by 3 bases and J by 0 bases, with 11 bases between the two germline ends. Here the CDR3 reads CSVDPGRANYGYTF. The DNA of the CDR3 is TGCAGCGTTGATCCAGGCAGAGCTAACTATGGCTACACCTTC.

The chain recombines TRBV12-5 with TRBJ1-1; tentative D call: TRBD1 (5 bases). The CDR3 sequence is 16 residues long. With 0 bases removed from V and 0 bases from J, the gap between germline ends came to 11 bases. CDR1 LGHNT and CDR2 FRNRAP come from the germline V gene. CDR3 in DNA: TGTGCTAGTGGTTTGGTAAAAGACAGAATGAACACTGAAGCTTTCTTT. This codes for CASGLVKDRMNTEAFF.

The gene calls are TRBV18 and TRBJ2-3, with 8 bases fitting TRBD2. This CDR3 is built from 15 residues. J lost 3 bases, V lost 2 bases, and 4 bases had no gene match. Germline V gives CDR1 KGHSH, CDR2 LQKENI. Here the CDR3 reads CASSPAGGSTDTQYF. DNA for the CDR3: TGTGCCAGCTCACCAGCGGGGGGCTCGACAGATACGCAGTATTTT. Together with reference TRBV18 and TRBJ2-3, the CDR3 gives the full variable domain: NAGVMQNPRHLVRRRGQEARLRCSPMKGHSHVYWYRQLPEEGLKFMVYLQKENIIDESGMPKERFSAEFPKEGPSILRIQQVVRGDSAAYFCASSPAGGSTDTQYFGPGTRLTVL.

The chain links TRBV25-1 to TRBJ1-1; D perhaps matches TRBD1 (5 bases). The CDR3 length is 13 residues. Germline V gene sequence: CDR1 MGHDK, CDR2 SYGVNS. V was trimmed by 6 bases and J by 4 bases, leaving 12 bases between them. This CDR3 reads CASSPAGLTEAFF. In DNA form, the CDR3 reads TGTGCCAGCAGCCCGGCAGGGCTCACTGAAGCTTTCTTT.

The chain couples TRBV4-2 to TRBJ2-7, with D perhaps TRBD2 (5 bases). The germline gives CDR1 LGHNA, CDR2 YNFKEQ. V lost 1 base and J lost 4, with 17 bases in between. The CDR3 runs to 16 residues. CDR3 sequence: CASSQGQEEGRYEQYF. The CDR3 DNA sequence: TGTGCCAGCAGCCAAGGCCAGGAAGAGGGTAGGTACGAGCAGTACTTC.

The chain is built from TRBV10-3 and TRBJ1-1; no clear D gene. The V end lost 2 bases, the J end lost 7 bases, and 8 bases lay between the germline ends. CDR3 length equals 12 residues. Looked up from germline, CDR1 is ENHRY and CDR2 is SYGVKD. The CDR3 protein is CAISEDWGEAFF. The CDR3, as DNA: TGTGCCATCAGTGAGGACTGGGGTGAAGCTTTCTTT.

The chain has TRBV18 and TRBJ1-2; TRBD1 aligns across 8 bases. The germline gives CDR1 KGHSH, CDR2 LQKENI. The trim removed 3 bases at V and 8 bases at J, leaving 5 bases unmatched. The CDR3 sequence is 13 residues long. The DNA of the CDR3 is TGTGCCAGCTCACCTCAGGGGGCGGAGGGCTACACCTTC. This encodes CASSPQGAEGYTF.

The chain recombines TRBV5-1 with TRBJ2-3; D possibly corresponds to TRBD2 (6 bases). This CDR3 contains 16 residues. Per germline, CDR1 SGHRS and CDR2 YFSETQ. V dropped 0 bases and J dropped 0 bases, with 11 bases sitting between them. This chain's CDR3 is CASSLGAGRSTDTQYF. The CDR3, as DNA: TGCGCCAGCAGCTTGGGTGCGGGACGAAGCACAGATACGCAGTATTTT.

This clone was detected only once. V and J are TRBV20-1 and TRBJ2-2; D not resolved. This CDR3 is 11 amino acids long. V was shortened by 3 bases and J by 5 bases, with 4 bases between the two germline ends. CDR1 is DFQATT and CDR2 is SNEGSKA in the germline V gene (reference sequence). CDR3 bases: TGCAGTGCTAGGGAAACCGGGGAGCTGTTTTTT. Its translation: CSARETGELFF.

This sequence joins TRBV14 and TRBJ1-1; D is undetermined. Germline V gene sequence: CDR1 SGHDN, CDR2 FVKESK. Trimming took off 1 base at V and 1 base at J, with 7 bases between the two ends. The CDR3 sequence is 14 residues long. The DNA of the CDR3 is TGTGCCAGCAGCCAAGTAGGCTCGAACACTGAAGCTTTCTTT. Translation gives CASSQVGSNTEAFF.

The chain recombines TRBV3-1 (or the pseudogene TRBV3-2) with TRBJ1-1; 8 positions match TRBD1. CDR1 LGHDT and CDR2 YNNKEL come from the germline V gene (reference sequence). The CDR3 is made up of 16 amino acids. Trimming cost V 3 bases and J 4 bases; bases outside gene matches: 10. The CDR3: CASSQKGQAGSTEAFF. CDR3 DNA: TGTGCCAGCAGCCAGAAGGGACAGGCAGGTAGCACTGAAGCTTTCTTT.

The chain uses TRBV5-6 and TRBJ1-2, with D maybe TRBD1 (5 bases). Trimming took 2 bases from V and 4 from J, leaving 18 bases between them. The CDR3 length is 16 residues. The germline V gene encodes CDR1 SGHDT and CDR2 YYEEEE. The CDR3 loop is CASSFGEPRAGYGYTF. In nucleotides, the CDR3 is TGTGCCAGCAGCTTTGGTGAGCCCAGGGCGGGCTATGGCTACACCTTC.

The V gene is TRBV7-6, the J gene TRBJ2-3; no clear D gene. The CDR3 runs to 13 residues. Looked up from germline, CDR1 is SGHVS and CDR2 is FNYEAQ. V dropped 4 bases and J dropped 5 bases, with 10 bases sitting between them. The CDR3 sequence is CASSSPAEDTQYF. The CDR3 DNA is TGTGCCAGCAGCTCCCCGGCGGAAGATACGCAGTATTTT.

The V call is TRBV4-3, the J call TRBJ1-2; TRBD1 matches 9 bases. The germline CDR1 and CDR2 sequences are LGHNA and YSLEER. The trim removed 1 base at V and 5 bases at J, leaving 2 bases unmatched. This CDR3 spans 14 amino acids. The CDR3 region is CASSQGQGGYGYTF. DNA of the CDR3: TGCGCCAGCAGCCAAGGACAGGGGGGGTATGGCTACACCTTC.

The V and J genes are TRBV18 and TRBJ2-7; 7 nucleotides agree with TRBD2. The germline CDR1 and CDR2 sequences are KGHSH and LQKENI. Unmatched junction bases numbered 4, after V lost 4 bases and J lost 1 base. This CDR3 spans 14 amino acids. The CDR3 region has the DNA TGTGCCAGCTCACTGGCGCGGGAGTCCTACGAGCAGTACTTC. Protein: CASSLARESYEQYF.

V is TRBV19 and J is TRBJ1-1; 8 bases align to TRBD1. Looked up from germline, CDR1 is LNHDA and CDR2 is SQIVND (reference sequence). J lost 1 base, V lost 6 bases, and 4 bases had no gene match. The CDR3 has 14 amino acids. The CDR3 region has the DNA TGTGCCAGTAGATTTCAGGGGGCGAACACTGAAGCTTTCTTT. This sequence encodes CASRFQGANTEAFF.

J is TRBJ1-1 and V is TRBV12-3 or TRBV12-4; 9 bases fit TRBD1. This CDR3 has 12 residues. Germline trimming cut 3 bases from V and 13 bases from J; bases unmatched to any gene: 6. CDR3 protein: CASSFGTGLSFF. The CDR3, as DNA: TGTGCCAGCAGTTTCGGGACAGGGTTAAGTTTCTTT.

As for this clone: The sample holds other DNA sequences that translate to the same CDR3. The chain employs TRBV5-1 and TRBJ2-3; 8 bases map to TRBD1. Germline V gives CDR1 SGHRS, CDR2 YFSETQ. The CDR3 length is 14 residues. J lost 4 bases, V lost 3 bases, and 4 bases had no gene match. The CDR3 loop reads CASSSGQGSDTQYF. CDR3 nucleotide sequence: TGCGCCAGCAGCTCCGGACAGGGATCAGATACGCAGTATTTT.

This clone was recorded a few times. This CDR3 reads CASSSTVRGTGNTIYF. DNA of the CDR3: TGTGCCAGCAGCTCAACGGTTCGGGGAACTGGAAACACCATATATTTT. The J gene is TRBJ1-3, the V gene TRBV7-9; D is ambiguous. With 4 bases removed from V and 2 bases from J, the gap between germline ends came to 15 bases. Per germline, CDR1 SEHNR and CDR2 FQNEAQ (reference sequence). The CDR3 totals 16 residues.

The rearrangement joins TRBV6-2 or TRBV6-3 to TRBJ2-1; D is possibly TRBD1 (6 bases). This CDR3 is built from 14 residues. The V and J ends lost 3 bases and 6 bases respectively, with 12 bases between them. The germline V gene encodes CDR1 MNHEY and CDR2 SVGEGT. This CDR3 is CASSYNRVRNEQFF. DNA of the CDR3: TGTGCCAGCAGTTATAACAGGGTACGCAATGAGCAGTTCTTC.

This chain joins TRBV4-1 and TRBJ2-6; either TRBD1 or TRBD2 may supply D (5 bases each). V was cut by 2 bases and J by 1 base, with 15 bases left in between. The germline V gene encodes CDR1 MGHRA and CDR2 YSYEKL. The CDR3 has 18 residues. The CDR3 coding sequence is TGCGCCAGCAGCCAACTGAGGGGTTTGGAGTCTGGGGCCAACGTCCTGACTTTC. Translating it yields CASSQLRGLESGANVLTF.

As regards this clone: Other DNA variants within this sample encode the same CDR3. The chain couples TRBV7-9 to TRBJ1-5, with 11 bases matching TRBD1. There are 14 residues in the CDR3. The V and J ends lost 3 bases and 6 bases, in that order; junction bases with no gene match: 1. The germline V gene encodes CDR1 SEHNR and CDR2 FQNEAQ (reference sequence). The DNA for the CDR3 is TGTGCCAGCAGCTTGGGACAGGGGGGTCAGCCCCAGCATTTT. It yields the protein CASSLGQGGQPQHF.

The genes are TRBV7-9 and TRBJ2-5; D might be TRBD2 (6 bases). CDR1 is SEHNR, CDR2 FQNEAQ, per germline (reference sequence). Trimming took off 3 bases at V and 5 bases at J, with 16 bases between the two ends. CDR3 length: 15 amino acids. The DNA of the CDR3 is TGTGCCAGCAGCTTCGGGACTTCCGTTCCTGAGACCCAGTACTTC. Encoded protein: CASSFGTSVPETQYF.

The gene calls are TRBV9 and TRBJ1-2, with 9 bases aligning to TRBD1. The CDR3 spans 15 residues. V shed 3 bases, J shed 1 base, and the junction held 4 bases outside the gene matches. Germline values: CDR1 SGDLS, CDR2 YYNGEE. Written as DNA, the CDR3 is TGTGCCAGCAGCGACGGGACAGGGAATAACTATGGCTACACCTTC. This codes for CASSDGTGNNYGYTF.

The chain has TRBV27 and TRBJ1-5; D is unresolved. CDR3 length equals 13 residues. Trimming took 6 bases from V and 6 from J, leaving 12 bases between them. Germline V gene sequence: CDR1 MNHEY, CDR2 SMNVEV (reference sequence). Here the CDR3 reads CASSLTRSQPQHF. The CDR3 DNA sequence: TGTGCCAGCAGCCTAACCCGGAGTCAGCCCCAGCATTTT.

This clone has just a few counts. The J gene is TRBJ2-5, the V gene TRBV2; TRBD1 matches at 8 bases. The germline CDR1 and CDR2 sequences are SNHLY and FYNNEI. The CDR3 covers 13 residues. V lost 2 bases to trimming and J lost 6 bases; unmatched junction nucleotides: 2. CDR3: CASSEQGAKTQYF. As DNA, the CDR3 is TGTGCCAGCAGTGAACAGGGGGCGAAGACCCAGTACTTC.

The rearrangement uses TRBV15 and TRBJ1-2; TRBD1 matches 12 bases. Germline V gives CDR1 LNHNV, CDR2 YYDKDF (reference sequence). The CDR3 totals 14 residues. The ends lost 1 base at V and 8 bases at J; junction bases unmatched: 2. CDR3 amino acids: CATSRGGQGAGYTF. DNA of the CDR3: TGTGCCACCAGCAGAGGGGGACAGGGGGCCGGCTACACCTTC.

The chain has TRBV12-3 or TRBV12-4 and TRBJ1-1; D gene ambiguous. Trimming stripped 5 bases from V and 1 base from J, with 8 bases between. The CDR3 contains 13 residues. The CDR3 DNA follows: TGTGCCAGCAGTACCGCTAGGAACACTGAAGCTTTCTTT. Amino acids: CASSTARNTEAFF.

Only one count was recorded for this clone. The rearrangement joins TRBV6-5 to TRBJ2-7; D is unclear. V lost 0 bases, J lost 1 base, and 4 bases lay in between. This CDR3 is 13 amino acids long. The germline CDR1 and CDR2 sequences are MNHEY and SVGAGI. The CDR3 region is CASSYSGSYEQYF. The CDR3 DNA follows: TGTGCCAGCAGTTACTCTGGGTCCTACGAGCAGTACTTC.

This chain links TRBV6-6 with TRBJ1-2; D is unclear. V lost 8 bases to trimming and J lost 3 bases, with 13 bases between them. The CDR3 spans 13 residues. Germline V gives CDR1 MNHNY, CDR2 SVGAGI (reference sequence). The CDR3 reads CASAPLGDYGYTF. The CDR3 DNA follows: TGTGCCAGCGCCCCGTTAGGCGACTATGGCTACACCTTC.